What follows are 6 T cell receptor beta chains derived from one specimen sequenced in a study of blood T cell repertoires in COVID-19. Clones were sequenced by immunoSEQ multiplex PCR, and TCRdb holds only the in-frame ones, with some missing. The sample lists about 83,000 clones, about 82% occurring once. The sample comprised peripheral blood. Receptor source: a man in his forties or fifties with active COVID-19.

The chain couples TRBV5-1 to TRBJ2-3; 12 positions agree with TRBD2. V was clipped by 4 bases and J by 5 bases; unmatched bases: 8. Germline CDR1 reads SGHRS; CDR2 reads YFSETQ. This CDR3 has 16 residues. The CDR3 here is CASSPRLAGEGDTQYF. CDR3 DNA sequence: TGCGCCAGCAGCCCCAGACTAGCGGGAGAAGGAGATACGCAGTATTTT.

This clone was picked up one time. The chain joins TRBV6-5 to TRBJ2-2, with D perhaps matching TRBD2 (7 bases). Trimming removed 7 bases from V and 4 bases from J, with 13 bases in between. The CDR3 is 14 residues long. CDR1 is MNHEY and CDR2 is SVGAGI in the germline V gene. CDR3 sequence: CASTYGGPTGELFF. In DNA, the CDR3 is TGTGCCAGCACCTACGGGGGGCCCACCGGGGAGCTGTTTTTT.

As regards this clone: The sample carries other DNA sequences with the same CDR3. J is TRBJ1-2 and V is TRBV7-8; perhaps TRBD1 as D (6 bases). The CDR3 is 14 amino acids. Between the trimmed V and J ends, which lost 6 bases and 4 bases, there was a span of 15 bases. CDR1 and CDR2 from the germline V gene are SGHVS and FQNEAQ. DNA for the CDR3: TGTGCCAGCAGTACCCTCAGGGGCCTCTATGGCTACACCTTC. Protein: CASSTLRGLYGYTF. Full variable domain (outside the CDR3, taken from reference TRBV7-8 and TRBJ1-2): GAGVSQSPRYKVAKRGQDVALRCDPISGHVSLFWYQQALGQGPEFLTYFQNEAQLDKSGLPSDRFFAERPEGSVSTLKIQRTQQEDSAVYLCASSTLRGLYGYTFGSGTRLTVV.

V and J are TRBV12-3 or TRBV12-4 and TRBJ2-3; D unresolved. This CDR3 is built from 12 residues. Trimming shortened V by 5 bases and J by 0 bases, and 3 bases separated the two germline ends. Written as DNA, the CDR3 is TGTGCCAGCAGTCGTAGCACAGATACGCAGTATTTT. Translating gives CASSRSTDTQYF.

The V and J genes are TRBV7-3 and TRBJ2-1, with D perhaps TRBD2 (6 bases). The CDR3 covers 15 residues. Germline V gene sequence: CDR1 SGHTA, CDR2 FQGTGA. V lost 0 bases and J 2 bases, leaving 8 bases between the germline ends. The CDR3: CASSLTLAAYNEQFF. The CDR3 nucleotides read TGTGCCAGCAGCTTAACACTAGCCGCCTACAATGAGCAGTTCTTC.

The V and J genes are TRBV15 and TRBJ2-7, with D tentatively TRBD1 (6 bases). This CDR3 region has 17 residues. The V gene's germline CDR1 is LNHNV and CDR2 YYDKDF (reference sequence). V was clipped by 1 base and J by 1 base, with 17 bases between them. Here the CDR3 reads CATSRGHTRDISYEQYF. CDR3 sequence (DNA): TGTGCCACCAGCAGAGGACATACTCGGGACATTTCCTACGAGCAGTACTTC.